This T cell receptor beta chain is drawn from a study of cytomegalovirus exposure and HLA in healthy donors (dated by TCRdb to the late 2010s). Context from the whole study: The roughly 670 repertoires of the first cohort and the roughly 120 validation repertoires were produced on the same platform, according to a later analysis. To predict cytomegalovirus infection status, the study combined high-throughput TCR immunosequencing, statistical association of individual TCRs with disease status, and machine learning. Besides the first cohort of more than 650 subjects, a separate validation cohort made up of roughly 130 different subjects was used. The aim of the study was to test whether cataloging public T cell receptors could identify signatures of past pathogen exposure. Study-wide findings and limitations: A later analysis lacked HLA typing for the validation cohort, so it scored co-occurrence in that cohort across all 120 or so repertoires. Across donors, most TCR sequences were observed very rarely, whereas some public TCRs were present in many individuals. According to the authors, the approach could potentially be generalized to other disease states and immunological phenotypes. Subsequent analysis determined that TCRs grouped into clusters in the first cohort also showed a tendency toward co-occurrence across the roughly 110 validation repertoires, and about 94% of cluster scores exceeded 0. In vitro tests confirmed that three of the cytomegalovirus-associated TCR beta chains recognize cytomegalovirus antigens. In both the original and validation cohorts, the classifier was reported to diagnose cytomegalovirus status with high specificity and sensitivity. A total of fewer than 200 TCR beta chains were listed by the study as associated with cytomegalovirus.

Library preparation employed the immunoSEQ multiplex PCR assay. On the authors' methods: A statistical classification framework was developed to diagnose cytomegalovirus status using the catalog of TCR beta chain sequences. TCRdb limited this immuneACCESS table to in-frame rearrangements with V and J called. A share of clones is missing; checked studies link under half to unresolved V genes, and the rest is unexplained. Clone size and the V and J calls come from that table; the DNA yielded D and trimming. Here the sample has around 160,000 clones; 84% occur a single time. 10% of the sample lies in the top ten. Donors formed part of the validation cohort, which comprised fewer than 150 subjects and was distinct from the first cohort of 666 subjects. From the germline V gene, CDR1 is SGHTA and CDR2 is FQGNSA. From cysteine to phenylalanine, the CDR3 is 15 amino acids long. The entry retains the CDR3 DNA only, 45 bases that are in frame from base 1. V trim: 5 bases; J trim: 2 bases; unmatched bases: 9.

Turning to this clone: It lacks a known antigen. No qualities accompany the bases; no much larger clone lies one base away.

The sequence came from a young man in good health and CMV-seropositive. The V and J genes are TRBV7-2 and TRBJ2-7, with 7 middle bases fitting TRBD1. The sequenced sample consisted of PBMCs. The DNA sequence is given as TGTGCCAGCAGCAGACGACAGGGTAGGGCCTACGAGCAGTACTTC. It specifies CASSRRQGRAYEQYF.